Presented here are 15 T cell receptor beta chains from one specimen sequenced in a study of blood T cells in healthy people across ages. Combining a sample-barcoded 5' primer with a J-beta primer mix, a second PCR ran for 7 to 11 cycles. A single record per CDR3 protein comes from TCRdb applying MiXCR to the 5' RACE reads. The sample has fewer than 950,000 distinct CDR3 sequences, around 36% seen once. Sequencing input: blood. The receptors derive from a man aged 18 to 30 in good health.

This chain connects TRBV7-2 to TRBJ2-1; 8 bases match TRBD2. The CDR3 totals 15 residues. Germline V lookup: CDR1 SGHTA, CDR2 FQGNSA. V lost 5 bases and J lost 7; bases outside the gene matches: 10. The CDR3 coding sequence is TGTGCCAGCAGCAACCGGGGGGGGCTTAATAATGAGCAGTTCTTC. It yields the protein CASSNRGGLNNEQFF.

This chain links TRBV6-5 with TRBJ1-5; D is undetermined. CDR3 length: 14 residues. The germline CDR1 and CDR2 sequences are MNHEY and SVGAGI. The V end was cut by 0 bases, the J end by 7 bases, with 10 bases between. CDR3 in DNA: TGTGCCAGCAGTTACTCTCCGGATCACCAGCCCCAGCATTTT. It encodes CASSYSPDHQPQHF.

As DNA, the CDR3 is TGTGCCAGCTTTTCACGGACTGCCGCTGAAGCTTTCTTT. Its protein is CASFSRTAAEAFF. V usage is TRBV28 and J usage is TRBJ1-1; D remains unclear. This CDR3 comprises 13 residues. Trimming removed 8 bases at V and 6 bases at J, with 16 bases between. Per the germline V gene, CDR1 is MDHEN and CDR2 is SYDVKM.

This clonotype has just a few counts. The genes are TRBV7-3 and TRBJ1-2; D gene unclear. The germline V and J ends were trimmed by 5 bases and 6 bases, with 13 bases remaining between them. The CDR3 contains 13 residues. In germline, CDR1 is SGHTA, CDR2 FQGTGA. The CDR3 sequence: CASSEGGVDGYTF. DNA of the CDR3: TGTGCCAGCAGCGAAGGTGGAGTGGATGGCTACACCTTC.

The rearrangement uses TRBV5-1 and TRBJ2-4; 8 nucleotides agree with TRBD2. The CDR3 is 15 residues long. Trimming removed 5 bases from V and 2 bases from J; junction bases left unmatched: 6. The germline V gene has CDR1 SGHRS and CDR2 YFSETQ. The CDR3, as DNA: TGCGCCAGCAGTGTGCGGGGGGCTTCCAAAAACATTCAGTACTTC. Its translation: CASSVRGASKNIQYF.

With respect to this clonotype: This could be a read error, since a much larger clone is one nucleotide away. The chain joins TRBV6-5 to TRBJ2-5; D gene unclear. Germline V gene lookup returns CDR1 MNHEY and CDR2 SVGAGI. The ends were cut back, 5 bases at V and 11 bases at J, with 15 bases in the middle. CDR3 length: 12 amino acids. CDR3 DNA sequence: TGTGCCAGCAGTGAACAGTCCAATGAGCAGTACTTC. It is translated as CASSEQSNEQYF.

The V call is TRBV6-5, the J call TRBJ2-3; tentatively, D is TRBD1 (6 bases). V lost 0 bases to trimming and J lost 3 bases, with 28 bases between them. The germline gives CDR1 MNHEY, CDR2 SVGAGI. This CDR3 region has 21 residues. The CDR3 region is CASSYSMGVGTRSPSTDTQYF. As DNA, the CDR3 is TGTGCCAGCAGTTACTCGATGGGGGTAGGGACAAGGTCGCCGTCGACAGATACGCAGTATTTT.

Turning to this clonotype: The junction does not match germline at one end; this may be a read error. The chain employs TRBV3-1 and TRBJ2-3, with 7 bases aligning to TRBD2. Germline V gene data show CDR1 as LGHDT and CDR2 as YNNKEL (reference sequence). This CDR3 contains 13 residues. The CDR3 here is CASSQSLLAAQCF. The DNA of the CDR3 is TGTGCCAGCAGCCAATCACTCCTAGCGGCCCAGTGTTTT.

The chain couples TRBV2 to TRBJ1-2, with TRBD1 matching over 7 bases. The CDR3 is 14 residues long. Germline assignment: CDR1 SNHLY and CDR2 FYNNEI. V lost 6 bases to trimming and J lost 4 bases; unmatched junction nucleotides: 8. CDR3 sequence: CASRPTGVVYGYTF. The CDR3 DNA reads TGTGCCAGCAGACCCACAGGGGTCGTCTATGGCTACACCTTC.

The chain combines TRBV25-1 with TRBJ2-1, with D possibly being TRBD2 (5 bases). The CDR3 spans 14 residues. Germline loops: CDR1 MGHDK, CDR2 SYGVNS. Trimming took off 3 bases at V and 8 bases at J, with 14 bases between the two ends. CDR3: CASSELTKEDEQFF. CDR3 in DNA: TGTGCCAGCAGTGAGTTAACCAAGGAGGATGAGCAGTTCTTC.

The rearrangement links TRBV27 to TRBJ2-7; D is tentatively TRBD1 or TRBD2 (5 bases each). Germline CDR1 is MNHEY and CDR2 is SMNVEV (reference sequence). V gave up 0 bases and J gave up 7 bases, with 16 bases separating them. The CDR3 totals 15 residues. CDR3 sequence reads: CASSLSGVGYNEQYF. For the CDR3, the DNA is TGTGCCAGCAGTTTATCGGGGGTTGGGTACAATGAGCAGTACTTC.

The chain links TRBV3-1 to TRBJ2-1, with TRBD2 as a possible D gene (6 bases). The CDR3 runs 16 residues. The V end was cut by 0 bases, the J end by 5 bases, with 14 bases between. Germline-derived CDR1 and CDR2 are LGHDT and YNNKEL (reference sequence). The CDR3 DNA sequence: TGTGCCAGCAGCCAAGATCGGGGGACGGCTAACAATGAGCAGTTCTTC. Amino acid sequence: CASSQDRGTANNEQFF.

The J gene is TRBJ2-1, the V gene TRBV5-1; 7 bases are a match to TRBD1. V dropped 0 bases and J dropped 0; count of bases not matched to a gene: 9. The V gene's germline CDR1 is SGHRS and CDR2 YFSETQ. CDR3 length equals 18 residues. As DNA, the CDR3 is TGCGCCAGCAGCTTGGTACAAGGACAGGCCTACTCCTACAATGAGCAGTTCTTC. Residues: CASSLVQGQAYSYNEQFF.

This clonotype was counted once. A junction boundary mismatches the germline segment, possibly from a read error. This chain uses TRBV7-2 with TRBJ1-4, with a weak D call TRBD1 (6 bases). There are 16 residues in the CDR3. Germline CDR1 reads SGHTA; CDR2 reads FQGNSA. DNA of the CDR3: TGTGCCAGCAGCCCCTCCCCGGGGGCAACTAATGAAAAACTGTATTTT. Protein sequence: CASSPSPGATNEKLYF.

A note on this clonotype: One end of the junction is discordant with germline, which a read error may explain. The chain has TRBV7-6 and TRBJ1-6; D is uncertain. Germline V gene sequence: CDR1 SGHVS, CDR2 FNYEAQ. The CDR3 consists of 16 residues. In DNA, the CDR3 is TGTGCCAGCAGCTCCACCCCGGGCAGTTATAATTCACCCCCCCACTTT. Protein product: CASSSTPGSYNSPPHF.